The TCR beta chain under discussion was sequenced for a study of blood T cell repertoires in COVID-19. The germline CDR1 and CDR2 sequences are MNHEY and SMNVEV (reference sequence). The CDR3 length is 12 residues. Trimming pared 5 bases from V and 2 bases from J, leaving 7 bases between. Data came from immunoSEQ multiplex PCR; TCRdb stores just in-frame clones and leaves some out. The data hold 210,000 or so clones, with 80% to 85% observed a single time. The receptor was isolated from a woman in her fifties or sixties with acute COVID-19. Source material: PBMCs or T cells enriched from blood (not recorded which). The chain links TRBV27 to TRBJ2-7, with unresolved D. The CDR3 DNA is TGTGCCAGCAGTCCAAACACCTACGAGCAGTACTTC. Residues: CASSPNTYEQYF.